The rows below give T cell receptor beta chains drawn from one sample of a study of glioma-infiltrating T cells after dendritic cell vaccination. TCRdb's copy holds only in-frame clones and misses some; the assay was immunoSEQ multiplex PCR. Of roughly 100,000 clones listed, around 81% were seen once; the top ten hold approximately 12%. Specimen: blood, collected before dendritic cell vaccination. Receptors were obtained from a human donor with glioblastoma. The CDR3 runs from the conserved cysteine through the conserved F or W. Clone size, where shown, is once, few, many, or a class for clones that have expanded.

CDR3 protein: CASSFLTVREQYF
J gene: TRBJ2-7
CDR3 length: 13
V gene: TRBV27
clone size: once

CDR3 protein: CASSPWRASSTYSNQPQHF
J gene: TRBJ1-5
CDR3 length: 19
V gene: TRBV28
clone size: .

CDR3 protein: CASSAQGQGNTEAFF
J gene: TRBJ1-1
CDR3 length: 15
V gene: TRBV2
clone size: once

CDR3 protein: CASFESRGYGYTF
J gene: TRBJ1-2
CDR3 length: 13
V gene: TRBV28
clone size: .

CDR3 protein: CASRPTVGGPNNEQFF
J gene: TRBJ2-1
CDR3 length: 16
V gene: TRBV7-9
clone size: .

CDR3 protein: CAAGRMNTEAFF
J gene: TRBJ1-1
CDR3 length: 12
V gene: TRBV6-5
clone size: .

CDR3 protein: CASSLGAHEQFF
J gene: TRBJ2-1
CDR3 length: 12
V gene: TRBV2
clone size: .

CDR3 protein: CATSGPNTEAFF
J gene: TRBJ1-1
CDR3 length: 12
V gene: TRBV30
clone size: .

CDR3 protein: CASGKRLGADYGYTF
J gene: TRBJ1-2
CDR3 length: 15
V gene: TRBV6-5
clone size: .

CDR3 protein: CASSLDRGVWTEAFF
J gene: TRBJ1-1
CDR3 length: 15
V gene: TRBV7-8
clone size: .

CDR3 protein: CASSQELGTATNEKLFF
J gene: TRBJ1-4
CDR3 length: 17
V gene: TRBV4-1
clone size: few

CDR3 protein: CASSKTAPGLGTGELFF
J gene: TRBJ2-2
CDR3 length: 17
V gene: TRBV7-9
clone size: .

CDR3 protein: CASSLVSEETQYF
J gene: TRBJ2-5
CDR3 length: 13
V gene: TRBV11-3
clone size: .

CDR3 protein: CASRGRNQETQYF
J gene: TRBJ2-5
CDR3 length: 13
V gene: TRBV19
clone size: .

CDR3 protein: CASSWDRASYEQYF
J gene: TRBJ2-7
CDR3 length: 14
V gene: TRBV7-2
clone size: .

CDR3 protein: CASSLAADTQYF
J gene: TRBJ2-3
CDR3 length: 12
V gene: TRBV4-2
clone size: .

CDR3 protein: CASSYGHKFGYTF
J gene: TRBJ1-2
CDR3 length: 13
V gene: TRBV6-5
clone size: .

CDR3 protein: CASSTSGTPTETQYF
J gene: TRBJ2-3
CDR3 length: 15
V gene: TRBV5-1
clone size: .

CDR3 protein: CAWSVRQINSPLHF
J gene: TRBJ1-6
CDR3 length: 14
V gene: TRBV30
clone size: .

CDR3 protein: CASSESFGVGLGNQPQHF
J gene: TRBJ1-5
CDR3 length: 18
V gene: TRBV6-1
clone size: .

CDR3 protein: CASRDRESDTQYF
J gene: TRBJ2-3
CDR3 length: 13
V gene: TRBV7-8
clone size: .

CDR3 protein: CASSVGVTGKLGGELFF
J gene: TRBJ2-2
CDR3 length: 17
V gene: TRBV9
clone size: .

CDR3 protein: CASSWSGGGETQYF
J gene: TRBJ2-5
CDR3 length: 14
V gene: TRBV5-1
clone size: .

CDR3 protein: CASSYSGFTKTQYF
J gene: TRBJ2-5
CDR3 length: 14
V gene: TRBV6-5
clone size: once

CDR3 protein: CASSPRFVSYEQYF
J gene: TRBJ2-7
CDR3 length: 14
V gene: TRBV4-1
clone size: .

CDR3 protein: CASRRGISEAFF
J gene: TRBJ1-1
CDR3 length: 12
V gene: TRBV6-5
clone size: .

CDR3 protein: CAWSVTGNYGYTF
J gene: TRBJ1-2
CDR3 length: 13
V gene: TRBV30
clone size: .

CDR3 protein: CASSPLYDRSNTGELFF
J gene: TRBJ2-2
CDR3 length: 17
V gene: TRBV11-2
clone size: .

CDR3 protein: CASSGDRLNTEAFF
J gene: TRBJ1-1
CDR3 length: 14
V gene: TRBV2
clone size: few